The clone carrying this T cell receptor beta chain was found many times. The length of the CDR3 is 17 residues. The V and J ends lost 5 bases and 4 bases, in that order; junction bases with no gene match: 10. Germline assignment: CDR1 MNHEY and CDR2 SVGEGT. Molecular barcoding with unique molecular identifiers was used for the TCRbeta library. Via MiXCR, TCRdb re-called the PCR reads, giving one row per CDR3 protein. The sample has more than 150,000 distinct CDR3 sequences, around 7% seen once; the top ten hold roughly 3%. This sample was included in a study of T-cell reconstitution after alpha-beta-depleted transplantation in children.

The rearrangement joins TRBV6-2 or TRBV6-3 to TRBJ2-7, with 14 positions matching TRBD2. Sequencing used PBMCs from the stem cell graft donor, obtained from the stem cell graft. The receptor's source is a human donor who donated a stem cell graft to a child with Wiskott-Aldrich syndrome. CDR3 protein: CASSRGTSGSIRYEQYF. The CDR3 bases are TGTGCCAGCAGTCGCGGGACTAGCGGGAGCATTAGGTACGAGCAGTACTTC.